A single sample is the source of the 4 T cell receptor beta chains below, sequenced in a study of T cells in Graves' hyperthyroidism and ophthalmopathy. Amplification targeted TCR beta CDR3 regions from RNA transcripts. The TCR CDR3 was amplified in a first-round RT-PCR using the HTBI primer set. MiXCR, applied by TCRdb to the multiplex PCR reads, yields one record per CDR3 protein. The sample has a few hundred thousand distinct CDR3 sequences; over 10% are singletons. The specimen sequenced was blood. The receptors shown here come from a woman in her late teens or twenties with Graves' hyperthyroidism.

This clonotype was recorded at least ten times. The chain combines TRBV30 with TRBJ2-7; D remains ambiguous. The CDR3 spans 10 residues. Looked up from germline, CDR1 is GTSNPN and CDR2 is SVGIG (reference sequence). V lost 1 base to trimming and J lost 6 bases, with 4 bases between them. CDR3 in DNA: TGTGCCTGGAGTGCCTCCGAGCAGTACTTC. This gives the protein CAWSASEQYF.

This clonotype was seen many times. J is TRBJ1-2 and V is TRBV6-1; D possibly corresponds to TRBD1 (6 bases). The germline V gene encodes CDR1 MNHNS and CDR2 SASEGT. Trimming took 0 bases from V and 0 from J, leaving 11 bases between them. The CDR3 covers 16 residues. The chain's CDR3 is CASSEAAGQTNYGYTF. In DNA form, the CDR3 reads TGTGCCAGCAGTGAAGCCGCCGGACAGACTAACTATGGCTACACCTTC.

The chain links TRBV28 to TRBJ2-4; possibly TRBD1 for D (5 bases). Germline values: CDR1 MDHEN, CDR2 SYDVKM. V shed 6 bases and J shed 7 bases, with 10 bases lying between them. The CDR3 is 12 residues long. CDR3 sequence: CASSRVRNIQYF. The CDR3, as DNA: TGTGCCAGCAGCAGGGTCCGGAACATTCAGTACTTC.

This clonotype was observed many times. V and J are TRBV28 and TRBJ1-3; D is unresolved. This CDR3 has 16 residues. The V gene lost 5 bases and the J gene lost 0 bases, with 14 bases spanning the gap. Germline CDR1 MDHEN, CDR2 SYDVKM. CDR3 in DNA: TGTGCCAGCAGTCGTCTTCTAGGGAACTCTGGAAACACCATATATTTT. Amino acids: CASSRLLGNSGNTIYF.